The rows below give T cell receptor beta chains drawn from one sample of a study of OX40 agonist ivuxolimab in advanced cancers. The protocol was immunoSEQ multiplex PCR, while the TCRdb copy is restricted to in-frame clones and leaves out a portion. The table includes approximately 88,000 clones, roughly 84% detected once. The specimen comprised CD4+ or CD8+ T cells sorted from blood, sampled in a trial of the OX40 agonist ivuxolimab. These receptors all stem from an adult with an advanced solid tumor such as melanoma, head and neck, liver or kidney cancer. CDR3s include the opening cysteine and the closing phenylalanine or tryptophan. The D gene is left open where the match is weak. Clone size is shown for a subset of rows, as once, few, many or a class of expanded clone.

clone size	V gene	J gene	D gene	CDR3 DNA	CDR3 protein
.	TRBV6-5	TRBJ2-7	.	TGTGCCAGCAGGGTTTCGGGGCCCCACGAGCAGTACTTC	CASRVSGPHEQYF
.	TRBV7-3	TRBJ2-3	.	TGTGCCAGCAGCCCCTTAGGGCTCTTCACGAATACGCAGTATTTT	CASSPLGLFTNTQYF
.	TRBV27	TRBJ2-7	.	TGTGCCAGCACTTCCGCCCGCGAGCAGTACTTC	CASTSAREQYF
.	TRBV30	TRBJ1-1	.	TGTGCCTTGGAAGTATGGGGGGCTGTCCGGAACACTGAAGCTTTCTTT	CALEVWGAVRNTEAFF
.	TRBV7-8	TRBJ1-4	.	TGTGCCAGCAGCTCCTACAGGGTACCAAATGAAAAACTGTTTTTT	CASSSYRVPNEKLFF
.	TRBV27	TRBJ1-5	.	TGTGCCAGCATCCCTCCCCCTTTTTCAGGGGAGGCCCCTAGCAATCAGCCCCAGCATTTT	CASIPPPFSGEAPSNQPQHF
.	TRBV29-1	TRBJ2-7	.	TGCAGCGTTGAACTCCCTGGGACCCCTTACGAGCAGTACTTC	CSVELPGTPYEQYF
few	TRBV2	TRBJ1-2	TRBD1	TGTGCCAGCAGTGAACAAGGACAGGGTTATGGCTACACCTTC	CASSEQGQGYGYTF
.	TRBV10-3	TRBJ1-1	TRBD1	TGTGCCATCAGTGAGACCCCGACAGGGACGGAGAACACTGAAGCTTTCTTT	CAISETPTGTENTEAFF
.	TRBV5-1	TRBJ2-2	TRBD2	TGCGCCAGCAGCTTTCCGCGGGGGGCCTCTAACACCGGGGAGCTGTTTTTT	CASSFPRGASNTGELFF
once	TRBV5-4	TRBJ1-4	TRBD1	TGTGCCAGCAGCTATAGTCGGGGGACAGGGAGCGAAAAACTGTTTTTT	CASSYSRGTGSEKLFF
.	TRBV7-8	TRBJ1-2	.	TGTGCCAGCACCCCCTCGGCGGTAATTAACTATGGCTACACCTTC	CASTPSAVINYGYTF
.	TRBV7-8	TRBJ2-2	TRBD2	TGTGCCAGCAAAGGGACTAGCGGGGGGAACACCGGGGAGCTGTTTTTT	CASKGTSGGNTGELFF
.	TRBV9	TRBJ2-6	.	TGTGCCAGCAGTAGAGATCGCCCTGGGGCCAACGTCCTGACTTTC	CASSRDRPGANVLTF
.	TRBV4-1	TRBJ2-1	.	TGCGCCAGCAGCCCTAATCTCGATAGCTCCTACAATGAGCAGTTCTTC	CASSPNLDSSYNEQFF
few	TRBV9	TRBJ1-2	TRBD1	TGTGCCAGCAGCGTAGGACAGGGGGCTTTTGGCTACACCTTC	CASSVGQGAFGYTF
once	TRBV9	TRBJ2-1	.	TGTGCCAGCAGCGTAGCCCCAGGATCGGACAATGAGCAGTTCTTC	CASSVAPGSDNEQFF
once	TRBV14	TRBJ2-3	.	TGTGCCAGCAGCCAAGTGGGCTCCCTACTTACGCAGTATTTT	CASSQVGSLLTQYF
.	TRBV19	TRBJ1-2	.	TGTGCCAGTAAAGGGCTTGGGCAACTCTATGGCTACACCTTC	CASKGLGQLYGYTF
.	TRBV2	TRBJ1-1	TRBD1	TGTGCCAGCAGTCCACAAAACAGGGGAGTGGATGCTTTCTTT	CASSPQNRGVDAFF
.	TRBV14	TRBJ1-1	.	TGTGCCAGCAGCCAAGGGGGGGCTGGCACTGAAGCTTTCTTT	CASSQGGAGTEAFF
once	TRBV27	TRBJ2-1	.	TGTGCCAGCAGTCTAACGAAGGCCGGGGATGAGCAGTTCTTC	CASSLTKAGDEQFF
.	TRBV7-2	TRBJ2-1	.	TGTGCCAGCAGCTTTAGCAGGGCCCGGGGTGAGCAGTTCTTC	CASSFSRARGEQFF
.	TRBV5-1	TRBJ2-3	.	TGCGCCAGCAGCCCAGACCAGCCAACCACAGATACGCAGTATTTT	CASSPDQPTTDTQYF
.	TRBV30	TRBJ1-4	.	TGTGCCTGGACCATAGGGATAGGTGAAAAACTGTTTTTT	CAWTIGIGEKLFF
.	TRBV29-1	TRBJ2-3	TRBD2	TGCAGCGTTGACCGGACTAGCGGTACAGATACGCAGTATTTT	CSVDRTSGTDTQYF
.	TRBV5-8	TRBJ2-7	.	TGTGCCAGCAGCTCAAGGGGGGGGCCCACCTACGAGCAGTACTTC	CASSSRGGPTYEQYF
once	TRBV2	TRBJ1-5	.	TGTGCCAGCAGGAGGGACATTAGCAATCAGCCCCAGCATTTT	CASRRDISNQPQHF
.	TRBV11-2	TRBJ1-1	.	TGTGCCAGCAGCTACCGGGATTCGGGCACTGAAGCTTTCTTT	CASSYRDSGTEAFF
once	TRBV6-4	TRBJ2-5	.	TGTGCCAGCAGACGAGGGGGGCCCCAGTACTTC	CASRRGGPQYF
.	TRBV19	TRBJ1-5	TRBD1	TGTGCCAGTACCACAGGAGGGCAGGGGGCAGTGAGCAATCAGCCCCAGCATTTT	CASTTGGQGAVSNQPQHF
.	TRBV30	TRBJ1-2	TRBD1	TGTGCCTGGGACACAGGGGTCTTGGGCTACACCTTC	CAWDTGVLGYTF
.	TRBV5-4	TRBJ1-6	.	TGTGCCAGCAGCTTGGGAGGACGCTTGAATTCACCCCTCCACTTT	CASSLGGRLNSPLHF
.	TRBV5-1	TRBJ2-1	.	TGCGCCAGCAGCTTGGGGGGTAACGACAATGAGCAGTTCTTC	CASSLGGNDNEQFF
.	TRBV6-5	TRBJ1-1	.	TGTGCCAGCACGCCGGGGGGCCTAACCCACACTGAAGCTTTCTTT	CASTPGGLTHTEAFF
.	TRBV5-4	TRBJ2-5	.	TGTGCCAGCAGCCCGGTCACAGGGAACCAAGAGACCCAGTACTTC	CASSPVTGNQETQYF
.	TRBV10-3	TRBJ1-5	TRBD1	TGTGCCATCAGGCCGACAGGGGATAATCAGCCCCAGCATTTT	CAIRPTGDNQPQHF
.	TRBV10-3	TRBJ1-1	TRBD1	TGTGCCATCAGAGACCGGGACAGGGAGCAAGGAGCTTTCTTT	CAIRDRDREQGAFF
once	TRBV7-9	TRBJ1-4	.	TGTGCCAGCAGCCCGGACAGCACCTGGGGTGAAAAACTGTTTTTT	CASSPDSTWGEKLFF